A selection of T cell receptor beta chains follows, all from one sample in a study of identical twins. TCRdb used MiXCR to reprocess the 5' RACE reads, holding one entry per CDR3 protein. The sample has some 900,000 distinct CDR3 sequences, around an eighth seen once. This same sample was also part of a study on yellow fever vaccine responses in identical twins.

Sequenced: PBMCs. Receptors originate from a young woman in good health. The conserved cysteine and the conserved F or W are not part of the CDR3 here. A D gene is named only where the DNA matches it firmly. Part of the rows lack a size; the others show once, few, many or a class for expanded clones.

size: few
D: .
J: TRBJ1-2
V: TRBV20-1
CDR3: SAREEGAGGYT

size: .
D: TRBD1
J: TRBJ1-6
V: TRBV19
CDR3: ASSIYRGDSPLH

size: .
D: TRBD2
J: TRBJ2-3
V: TRBV7-7
CDR3: TSSVGLASDTQY

size: .
D: .
J: TRBJ1-5
V: TRBV12-3/TRBV12-4
CDR3: ASSGGPLQH

size: few
D: TRBD1
J: TRBJ1-1
V: TRBV7-9
CDR3: ASSSQEGRGTEAF

size: many
D: .
J: TRBJ2-7
V: TRBV29-1
CDR3: SVEVGTGSYEQY

size: few
D: TRBD1
J: TRBJ1-1
V: TRBV6-2/TRBV6-3
CDR3: ASSQEGRGRTEAF

size: .
D: TRBD2
J: TRBJ2-7
V: TRBV19
CDR3: ASSIPGGYHEQY

size: .
D: .
J: TRBJ1-5
V: TRBV7-2
CDR3: ASSLWGGRTGNQPQH

size: many
D: .
J: TRBJ1-1
V: TRBV7-9
CDR3: ASSLVGQNTEAF

size: .
D: .
J: TRBJ2-1
V: TRBV15
CDR3: ATSSPGTGYNEQF

size: .
D: TRBD1
J: TRBJ2-1
V: TRBV5-1
CDR3: ASSLGTGQSYNEQF

size: many
D: .
J: TRBJ2-7
V: TRBV29-1
CDR3: SVKLVTYEQY

size: .
D: .
J: TRBJ2-4
V: TRBV1
CDR3: TSSQLNPGPHSNIQY

size: few
D: .
J: TRBJ2-1
V: TRBV12-3/TRBV12-4
CDR3: ASSSPPLDRYNEQF